This is a list of T cell receptor beta chains from one sample in a study of OX40 agonist ivuxolimab in advanced cancers. Assay used: immunoSEQ multiplex PCR; TCRdb lists only in-frame clones, some missing. The sample gives roughly 70,000 clones, 84% of which show up once; about 2% is in the top ten. The sample consisted of CD4+ or CD8+ T cells sorted from blood, taken in a trial of the OX40 agonist ivuxolimab. These TCRs come from an adult with an advanced solid tumor such as melanoma, head and neck, liver or kidney cancer. The CDR3 runs from the conserved cysteine through the conserved F or W. The D gene is left open where the match is weak. Clone size is given for some rows only: seen once, a few or many times, or a class if the clone is expanded.

clone_size cdr3_length j_call v_call d_call cdr3_nt cdr3_aa
- 12 TRBJ2-3 TRBV6-9 - TGTGCCAGCAGTTACCCTCGAGGTACGCAGTATTTT CASSYPRGTQYF
few 16 TRBJ2-6 TRBV7-8 TRBD1 TGTGCCAGCAGCCCGACAGGGAGCTCTGGGGCCAACGTCCTGACTTTC CASSPTGSSGANVLTF
- 12 TRBJ2-7 TRBV6-5 - TGTGCCAGTTATCTGCTGCCCTACGAGCAGTACTTC CASYLLPYEQYF
- 16 TRBJ2-7 TRBV5-4 - TGTGCCAGCAGCTTGGATCTTGGGGGTCTTAACTACGAGCAGTACTTC CASSLDLGGLNYEQYF
- 14 TRBJ2-1 TRBV7-7 TRBD2 TGTGCCAGCAGTCTAGCGGGGTATTACAATGAGCAGTTCTTC CASSLAGYYNEQFF
- 14 TRBJ2-7 TRBV5-1 - TGCGCCAGCAGCTTAGGGTCAGCCTTATACGAGCAGTACTTC CASSLGSALYEQYF
- 18 TRBJ2-7 TRBV21-1 - TGTGCCAGCAGCAAAGGGACATCCTCAACCGCAACCTCCTACGAGCAGTACTTC CASSKGTSSTATSYEQYF
- 14 TRBJ2-4 TRBV6-5 TRBD1 TGTGCCAGCAGGACAGGGCTAGCCAAAAACATTCAGTACTTC CASRTGLAKNIQYF
- 17 TRBJ2-7 TRBV5-1 TRBD2 TGCGCCAGCAGCTTGGGGGGCGGACTAGCGGGATCCTACGAGCAGTACTTC CASSLGGGLAGSYEQYF
- 14 TRBJ1-5 TRBV19 TRBD1 TGTGCCAGTAATCCGGGACAGCGTAATCAGCCCCAGCATTTT CASNPGQRNQPQHF
- 13 TRBJ2-3 TRBV7-2 - TGTGCCACCAGAAGGTCGGGCGAGGATACGCAGTATTTT CATRRSGEDTQYF
- 13 TRBJ2-7 TRBV19 - TGTGCCAGTAACCCCGGGTGGGAGTACGAGCAGTACTTC CASNPGWEYEQYF
- 15 TRBJ1-2 TRBV4-1 - TGCGCCAGCAGCCAAGATAGGGCGCCACTCTATGGCTACACCTTC CASSQDRAPLYGYTF
- 14 TRBJ2-7 TRBV5-4 - TGTGCCAGCAGCTTAGACCAGGTGGACTACGAGCAGTACTTC CASSLDQVDYEQYF
- 13 TRBJ2-7 TRBV4-1 TRBD1 TGCGCCAGCAGCCAAGCAGTGGGACAGGAGCAGTACTTC CASSQAVGQEQYF
- 14 TRBJ2-5 TRBV7-6 TRBD1 TGTGCCAGCAAAGGGGGCACACACCAAGAGACCCAGTACTTC CASKGGTHQETQYF
- 16 TRBJ2-5 TRBV10-3 TRBD1 TGTGCCATCAGTGGGGGACAGGGAAGCTTCGGAGAGACCCAGTACTTC CAISGGQGSFGETQYF
- 13 TRBJ1-1 TRBV5-1 TRBD1 TGCGCCAGCAGCTTGACAGGGGAGGCTGAAGCTTTCTTT CASSLTGEAEAFF